The sequence of this T cell receptor beta chain was determined in a study of T cells after yellow fever vaccination. Overall study results and limits: Detected again after the booster were most primary-vaccination clones, at 96% CD4 and around 91% CD8.

The V segment lost 6 bases and the J segment 4 bases; nucleotides outside the gene matches: 4. The CDR3 is made up of 13 amino acids. TCRdb re-analysed the 5' RACE reads in MiXCR, keeping a single row per CDR3 protein. This sample has around 140,000 distinct CDR3 sequences, with more than 6.5% found just once. There are a few counts of this clonotype. Antigen unknown. The sequencing here drew on CD4+ T cells sorted from PBMCs, taken 10 days after the yellow fever booster vaccination. The rearrangement links TRBV12-3 or TRBV12-4 to TRBJ1-2; 8 bases agree with TRBD1. This TCR was recovered from a man aged 30-40 years who received the YFV17D yellow fever vaccine. The CDR3 spells CASSPDRAYGYTF. The CDR3, as DNA: TGTGCCAGCAGCCCGGACAGGGCCTATGGCTACACCTTC.